The present T cell receptor beta chain was sequenced within a study of T-cell reconstitution after alpha-beta-depleted transplantation in children. Study-wide points: In some patients, recipient T cells and intrathymic progenitors surviving conditioning explained high day-60 diversity. At the one-year point after transplant, T-cell counts and TCRbeta diversity were found to come mostly from T cells that had been newly produced. Several hundred expanded graft clones reportedly gave rise to the alpha-beta T cells present about two months after transplant.

The TCRbeta library was prepared with unique molecular identifiers. Each CDR3 protein gets one entry after TCRdb re-called the PCR reads with MiXCR. The table has just over 200,000 distinct CDR3 sequences, around 7.7% seen once. The sample holds many counts of this clonotype. The antigen remains unidentified. V shed 0 bases and J shed 2 bases, with 14 bases lying between them. The CDR3 runs 15 residues. Looked up from germline, CDR1 is SQVTM and CDR2 is ANQGSEA. The clonotype originates from a male patient aged 2 to 9 who had a stem cell transplant for acute myeloid leukemia, so the T cells may come from the graft donor. The sample here was PBMCs, mostly from graft donor cells, taken 360 days after TCRalphabeta/CD19-depleted stem cell transplant. The chain links TRBV29-1 to TRBJ2-7, with D unresolved. The CDR3 DNA reads TGCAGCGTTGAAGACCTCCCTGGCGGCGCCTACGAGCAGTACTTC. It is translated as CSVEDLPGGAYEQYF.